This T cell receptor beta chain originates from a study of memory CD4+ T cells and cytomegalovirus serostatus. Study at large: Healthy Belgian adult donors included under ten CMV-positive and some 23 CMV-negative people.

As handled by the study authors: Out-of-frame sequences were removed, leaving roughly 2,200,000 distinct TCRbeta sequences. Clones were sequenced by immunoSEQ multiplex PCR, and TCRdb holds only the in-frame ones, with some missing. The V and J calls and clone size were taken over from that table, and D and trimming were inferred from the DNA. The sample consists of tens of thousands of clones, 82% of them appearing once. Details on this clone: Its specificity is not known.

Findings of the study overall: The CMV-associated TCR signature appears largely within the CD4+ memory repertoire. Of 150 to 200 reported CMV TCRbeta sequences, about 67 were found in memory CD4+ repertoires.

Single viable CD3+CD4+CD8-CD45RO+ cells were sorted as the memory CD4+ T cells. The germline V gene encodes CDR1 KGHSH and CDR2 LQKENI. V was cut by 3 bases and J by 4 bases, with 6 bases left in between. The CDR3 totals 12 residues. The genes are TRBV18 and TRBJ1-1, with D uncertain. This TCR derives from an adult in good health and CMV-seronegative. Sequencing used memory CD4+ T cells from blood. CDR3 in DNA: TGTGCCAGCTCACCTCTCTTCACTGAAGCTTTCTTT. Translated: CASSPLFTEAFF.